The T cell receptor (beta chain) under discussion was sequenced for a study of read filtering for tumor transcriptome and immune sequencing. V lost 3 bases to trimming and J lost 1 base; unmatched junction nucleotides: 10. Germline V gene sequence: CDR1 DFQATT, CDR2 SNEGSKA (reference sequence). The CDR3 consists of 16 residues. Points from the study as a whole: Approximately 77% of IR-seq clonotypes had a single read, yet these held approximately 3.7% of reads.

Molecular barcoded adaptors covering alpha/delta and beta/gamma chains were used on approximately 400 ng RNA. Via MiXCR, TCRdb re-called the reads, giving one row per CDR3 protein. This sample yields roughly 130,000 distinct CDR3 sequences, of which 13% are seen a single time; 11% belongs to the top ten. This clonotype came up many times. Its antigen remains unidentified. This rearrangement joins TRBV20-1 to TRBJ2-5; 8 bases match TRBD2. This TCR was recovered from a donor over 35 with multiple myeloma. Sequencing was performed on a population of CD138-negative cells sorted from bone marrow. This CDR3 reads CSASGGLAGFQETQYF. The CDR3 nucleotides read TGCAGTGCTAGCGGTGGATTAGCGGGGTTCCAAGAGACCCAGTACTTC.